This TCR beta chain is drawn from a study of T cells in Graves' hyperthyroidism and ophthalmopathy. The source material, RNA transcripts, was used to amplify TCR beta CDR3 regions. The study used the HTBI primer set for a first-round RT-PCR of the TCR CDR3. TCRdb re-called the multiplex PCR reads through MiXCR, storing one row per CDR3 protein. The table records 650,000 to 750,000 distinct CDR3 sequences, 14% of them present only once. Many counts were recorded for this clonotype. V gave up 0 bases and J gave up 0 bases, with 6 bases separating them. This CDR3 is 15 amino acids long. Germline V lookup: CDR1 LGHDT, CDR2 YNNKEL (reference sequence). Diagnoses rested on clinical symptoms, serum thyroxine and TRAb, thyroid ultrasound and orbital computed tomography.

J is TRBJ1-3 and V is TRBV3-1; D is uncertain. The sequenced sample was blood. This TCR was sampled from a woman aged 18-29 years with Graves' hyperthyroidism. The CDR3 loop reads CASSQDLSSGNTIYF. CDR3 nucleotide sequence: TGTGCCAGCAGCCAAGATCTTAGCTCTGGAAACACCATATATTTT. The full variable domain, in which reference TRBV3-1 and TRBJ1-3 provide the parts outside the CDR3, is DTAVSQTPKYLVTQMGNDKSIKCEQNLGHDTMYWYKQDSKKFLKIMFSYNNKELIINETVPNRFSPKSPDKAHLNLHINSLELGDSAVYFCASSQDLSSGNTIYFGEGSWLTVV.